This TCR beta chain is from a study of blood T cells in healthy people across ages. Broader study findings: CMV infection status of these donors was not known. PBMCs left unsorted prevented a conclusive naive versus antigen-experienced comparison.

This clonotype was counted between two and nine times. Its target is not known. Primers used in a second PCR of about 7 to 12 cycles were a sample-barcoded 5' primer and a J-beta primer mix. TCRdb called the 5' RACE reads again in MiXCR, with one record for every CDR3 protein. Of some 900,000 distinct CDR3 sequences listed, around 46% are singletons. Germline CDR1 is SGHVS and CDR2 is FNYEAQ. The CDR3 has 17 residues. The sequence was collected from a man aged 25-45 years in good health. Sequencing used blood. The chain links TRBV7-6 to TRBJ2-5; 12 bases line up with TRBD1. The end of the DNA is better explained by TRBJ2-7, so the J call may be wrong. The CDR3 nucleotides are TGTGCCAGCAGCTTAGATTGGGGACAGGGGGCAGGTGACGAGCAGTACTTC. Protein product: CASSLDWGQGAGDEQYF.